This T cell receptor (beta chain) originates from a study of blood T cell repertoires in COVID-19. Under the authors' procedure: Cell counts per sample came from amplifying reference gene primers. Sequencing was performed with immunoSEQ multiplex PCR; in TCRdb, only in-frame clones are kept and a portion is missing. The D gene and trimming were derived from the DNA, and the V and J assignments and clone size from that table. The sample consists of approximately 140,000 clones, roughly 84% of them appearing once. Germline values: CDR1 MNHEY, CDR2 SMNVEV (reference sequence). The length of the CDR3 is 15 residues. V trimming: 7 bases; J trimming: 0 bases; junction bases outside the gene matches: 9.

The receptor's source is a man aged 25 to 40 with COVID-19, enrolled during active disease. Sequencing was done on a sample of peripheral blood. V gene TRBV27 combines with J gene TRBJ2-7; 7 bases agree with TRBD1. For the CDR3, the DNA is TGTGCCAGCACCCCTCGGACAGGCGACTCCTACGAGCAGTACTTC. The encoded protein is CASTPRTGDSYEQYF.